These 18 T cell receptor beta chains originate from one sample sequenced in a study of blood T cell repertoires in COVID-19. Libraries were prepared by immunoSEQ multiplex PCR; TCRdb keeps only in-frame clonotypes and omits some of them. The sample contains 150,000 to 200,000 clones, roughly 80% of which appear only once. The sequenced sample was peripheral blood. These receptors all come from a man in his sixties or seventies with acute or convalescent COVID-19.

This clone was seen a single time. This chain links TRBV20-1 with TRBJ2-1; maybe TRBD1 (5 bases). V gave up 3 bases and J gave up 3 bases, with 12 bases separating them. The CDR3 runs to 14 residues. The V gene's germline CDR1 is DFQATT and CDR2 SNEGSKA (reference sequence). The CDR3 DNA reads TGCAGTGCTAGTCAGGGCGGAAGCTACAATGAGCAGTTCTTC. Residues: CSASQGGSYNEQFF.

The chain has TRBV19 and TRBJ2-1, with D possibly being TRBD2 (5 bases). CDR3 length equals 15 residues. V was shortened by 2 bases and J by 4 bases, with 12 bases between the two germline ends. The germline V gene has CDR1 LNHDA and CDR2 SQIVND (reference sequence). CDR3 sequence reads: CASSIYSSGYNEQFF. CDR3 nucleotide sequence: TGTGCCAGTAGTATATACAGCTCGGGATACAATGAGCAGTTCTTC. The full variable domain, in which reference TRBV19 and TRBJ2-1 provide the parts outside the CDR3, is DGGITQSPKYLFRKEGQNVTLSCEQNLNHDAMYWYRQDPGQGLRLIYYSQIVNDFQKGDIAEGYSVSREKKESFPLTVTSAQKNPTAFYLCASSIYSSGYNEQFFGPGTRLTVL.

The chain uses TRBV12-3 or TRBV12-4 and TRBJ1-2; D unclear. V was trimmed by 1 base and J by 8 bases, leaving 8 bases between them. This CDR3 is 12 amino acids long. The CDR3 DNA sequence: TGTGCCAGCAGTTTAGGTAGGGAGGGCTACACCTTC. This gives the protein CASSLGREGYTF.

In nucleotides, the CDR3 is TGTGCCAGCAAAAAGGGGAGGACAGGGAAAGTACATTCCGGGGAGCTGTTTTTT. Translation gives CASKKGRTGKVHSGELFF. The genes are TRBV19 and TRBJ2-2; TRBD1 aligns across 8 bases. V lost 9 bases, J lost 6 bases, and 21 bases stayed unmatched. The CDR3 length is 18 residues. CDR1 and CDR2 (germline): LNHDA, SQIVND (reference sequence).

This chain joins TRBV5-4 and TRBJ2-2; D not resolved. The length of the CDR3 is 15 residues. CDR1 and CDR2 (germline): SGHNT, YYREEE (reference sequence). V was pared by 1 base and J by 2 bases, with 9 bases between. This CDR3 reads CASSLIPGNTGELFF. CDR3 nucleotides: TGTGCCAGCAGCTTGATTCCGGGTAACACCGGGGAGCTGTTTTTT.

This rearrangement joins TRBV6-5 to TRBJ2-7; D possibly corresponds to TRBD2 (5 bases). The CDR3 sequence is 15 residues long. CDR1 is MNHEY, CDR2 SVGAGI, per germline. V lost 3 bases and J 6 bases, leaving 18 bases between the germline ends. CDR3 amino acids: CASSYSGISQREQYF. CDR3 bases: TGTGCCAGCAGTTATTCGGGAATATCCCAGCGCGAGCAGTACTTC.

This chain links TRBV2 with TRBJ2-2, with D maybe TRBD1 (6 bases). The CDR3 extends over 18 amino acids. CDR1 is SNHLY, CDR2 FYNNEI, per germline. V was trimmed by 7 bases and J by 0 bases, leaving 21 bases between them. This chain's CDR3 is CASTKEGVGAANTGELFF. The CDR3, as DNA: TGTGCCAGCACCAAAGAGGGGGTCGGGGCCGCGAACACCGGGGAGCTGTTTTTT.

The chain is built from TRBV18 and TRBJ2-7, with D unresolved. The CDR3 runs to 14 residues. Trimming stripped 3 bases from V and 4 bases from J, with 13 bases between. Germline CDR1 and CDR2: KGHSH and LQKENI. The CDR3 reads CASSPPVYRYEQYF. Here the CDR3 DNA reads TGTGCCAGCTCACCCCCGGTTTACCGATACGAGCAGTACTTC.

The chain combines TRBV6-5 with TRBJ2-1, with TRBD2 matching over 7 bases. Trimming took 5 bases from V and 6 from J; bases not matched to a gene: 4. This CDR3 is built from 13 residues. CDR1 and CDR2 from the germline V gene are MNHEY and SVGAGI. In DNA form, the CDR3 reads TGTGCCAGCAGTCCCGGACTAGTCAATGAGCAGTTCTTC. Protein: CASSPGLVNEQFF.

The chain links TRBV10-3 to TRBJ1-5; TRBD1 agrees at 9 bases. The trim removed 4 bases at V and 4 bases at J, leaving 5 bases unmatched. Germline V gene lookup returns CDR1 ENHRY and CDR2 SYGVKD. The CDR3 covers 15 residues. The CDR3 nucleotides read TGTGCCATCAGTGGGGACAGGGCGGGGAATCAGCCCCAGCATTTT. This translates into CAISGDRAGNQPQHF.

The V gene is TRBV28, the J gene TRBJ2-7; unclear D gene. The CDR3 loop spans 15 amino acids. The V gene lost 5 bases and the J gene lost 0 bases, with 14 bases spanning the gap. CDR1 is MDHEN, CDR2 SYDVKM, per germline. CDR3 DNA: TGTGCCAGCAGTCAAGCAAGTCGTAGCTCCTACGAGCAGTACTTC. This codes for CASSQASRSSYEQYF. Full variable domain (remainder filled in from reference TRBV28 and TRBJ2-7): DVKVTQSSRYLVKRTGEKVFLECVQDMDHENMFWYRQDPGLGLRLIYFSYDVKMKEKGDIPEGYSVSREKKERFSLILESASTNQTSMYLCASSQASRSSYEQYFGPGTRLTVT.

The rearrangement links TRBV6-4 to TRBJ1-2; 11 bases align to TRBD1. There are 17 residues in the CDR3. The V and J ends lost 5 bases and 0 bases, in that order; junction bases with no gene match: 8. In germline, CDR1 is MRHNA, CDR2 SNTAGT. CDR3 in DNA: TGTGCCAGCAGTCCCGGGACAGGGGGTTTGGCTAACTATGGCTACACCTTC. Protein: CASSPGTGGLANYGYTF.

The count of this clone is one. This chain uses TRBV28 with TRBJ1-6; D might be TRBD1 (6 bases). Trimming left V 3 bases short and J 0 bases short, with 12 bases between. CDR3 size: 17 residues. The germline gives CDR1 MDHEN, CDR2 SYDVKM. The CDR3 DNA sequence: TGTGCCAGCAGTTTTGGGCAGGGGAGCTCCTATAATTCACCCCTCCACTTT. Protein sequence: CASSFGQGSSYNSPLHF.

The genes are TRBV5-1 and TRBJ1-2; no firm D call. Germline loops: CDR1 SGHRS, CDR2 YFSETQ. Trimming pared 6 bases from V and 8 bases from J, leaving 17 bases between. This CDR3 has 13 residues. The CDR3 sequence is CASNQTAGWGYTF. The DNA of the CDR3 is TGCGCCAGCAACCAGACGGCGGGATGGGGCTACACCTTC.

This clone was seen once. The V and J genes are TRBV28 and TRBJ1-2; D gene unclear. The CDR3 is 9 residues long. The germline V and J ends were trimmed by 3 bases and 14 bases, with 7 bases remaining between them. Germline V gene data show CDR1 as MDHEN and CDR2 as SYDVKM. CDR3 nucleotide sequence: TGTGCCAGCAGTTTCCCCTATACCTTC. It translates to CASSFPYTF.

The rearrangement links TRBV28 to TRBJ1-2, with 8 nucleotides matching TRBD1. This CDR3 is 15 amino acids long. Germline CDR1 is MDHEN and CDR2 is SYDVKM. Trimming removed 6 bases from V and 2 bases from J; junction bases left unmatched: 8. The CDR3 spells CASSSTRQGNYGYTF. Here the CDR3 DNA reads TGTGCCAGCAGCTCCACCAGACAGGGGAACTATGGCTACACCTTC.

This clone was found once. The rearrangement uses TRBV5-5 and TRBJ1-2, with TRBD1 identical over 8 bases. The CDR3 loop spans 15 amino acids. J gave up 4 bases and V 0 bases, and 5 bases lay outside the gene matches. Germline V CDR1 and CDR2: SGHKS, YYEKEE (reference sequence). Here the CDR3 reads CASSLVTGGGYGYTF. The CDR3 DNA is TGTGCCAGCAGCTTGGTCACAGGGGGTGGCTATGGCTACACCTTC.

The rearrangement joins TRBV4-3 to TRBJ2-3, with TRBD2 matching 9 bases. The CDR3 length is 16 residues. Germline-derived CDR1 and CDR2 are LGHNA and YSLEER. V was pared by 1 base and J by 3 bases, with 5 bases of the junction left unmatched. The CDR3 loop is CASSQGGGRVTDTQYF. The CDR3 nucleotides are TGCGCCAGCAGCCAAGGCGGCGGGAGGGTGACAGATACGCAGTATTTT.